The clone carrying this T cell receptor beta chain was observed a few times. This entry is derived from a study of blood T cell repertoires in COVID-19. Study details: PBMCs, B-cell-depleted T cells, or T cells were the source of the cDNA or gDNA that made up the material.

Measured with immunoSEQ multiplex PCR; TCRdb has only the in-frame clones, and not every one. Of a few hundred thousand clones listed, nearly 90% are singletons. Germline CDR1 is GTSNPN and CDR2 is SVGIG (reference sequence). This CDR3 is built from 16 residues. Between the trimmed V and J ends, which lost 2 bases and 3 bases, there was a span of 19 bases. The material sequenced was PBMCs or T cells enriched from blood (not recorded which). This TCR was recovered from a woman aged 25 to 45 who had recovered from COVID-19. The chain joins TRBV30 to TRBJ1-1; no firm D call. CDR3 in DNA: TGTGCCTGGAGTTTCTTACTACCCGGCCCGGACACTGAAGCTTTCTTT. As protein: CAWSFLLPGPDTEAFF.